These 25 T cell receptor beta chains were sequenced from one sample in a study of siplizumab effects on memory and regulatory T cells. The table came from immunoSEQ multiplex PCR; TCRdb's copy has only in-frame clones and leaves some out. The table shows roughly 26,000 clones, with roughly 84% occurring only once. Sequenced sample: memory CD4+ T cells sorted from blood. These receptors were collected from a human donor in good health.

V is TRBV4-2 and J is TRBJ2-2; perhaps TRBD2 as D (5 bases). The CDR3 loop spans 16 amino acids. Between the trimmed V and J ends, which lost 0 bases and 4 bases, there was a span of 12 bases. Germline CDR1 reads LGHNA; CDR2 reads YNFKEQ. The DNA of the CDR3 is TGTGCCAGCAGCCAAGATCGGGCTAGCTCCACCGGGGAGCTGTTTTTT. Encoded protein: CASSQDRASSTGELFF.

In DNA, the CDR3 is TGTGCCAGCAGAATACAGGGGGGAGGCAATCAGCCCCAGCATTTT. It translates to CASRIQGGGNQPQHF. This chain uses TRBV6-5 with TRBJ1-5; TRBD1 agrees at 8 bases. The germline CDR1 and CDR2 sequences are MNHEY and SVGAGI. The CDR3 extends over 15 amino acids. V shed 6 bases and J 2 bases; nucleotides not matched to a gene: 6.

The chain carries TRBV7-3 and TRBJ2-2; tentative D call: TRBD2 (5 bases). Germline assignment: CDR1 SGHTA and CDR2 FQGTGA. Deletions cut 5 bases from V and 5 bases from J, with 15 bases between. CDR3 length: 15 residues. The CDR3 DNA follows: TGTGCCAGCAGCCAAACTAGAGCTGATACCGGGGAGCTGTTTTTT. Translated, it gives CASSQTRADTGELFF.

The J gene is TRBJ2-1, the V gene TRBV10-1; 14 positions agree with TRBD2. After removal of 7 bases from V and 9 bases from J, the junction contained 11 bases not matched to a gene. The germline gives CDR1 WNHNN, CDR2 SYGVQD (reference sequence). There are 16 residues in the CDR3. The CDR3, as DNA: TGCGCCAGCACCCAGACTAGCGGGAGGGCCATAACTGAGCAGTTCTTC. Its translation: CASTQTSGRAITEQFF.

The chain has TRBV7-2 and TRBJ2-1; D remains unclear. The CDR3 length is 13 residues. The V and J ends lost 1 base and 10 bases respectively, with 11 bases between them. Germline CDR1 reads SGHTA; CDR2 reads FQGNSA. The DNA for the CDR3 is TGTGCCAGCAGCTTAGTAGTAGGGCGGGAGCAGTTCTTC. Translated: CASSLVVGREQFF.

The chain couples TRBV18 to TRBJ2-7; D is undetermined. Per the germline V gene, CDR1 is KGHSH and CDR2 is LQKENI. V was shortened by 2 bases and J by 6 bases, with 11 bases between the two germline ends. The CDR3 is 13 amino acids. In nucleotides, the CDR3 is TGTGCCAGCTCACCAAACCGAGTTTCCGAGCAGTACTTC. This sequence encodes CASSPNRVSEQYF. The entire variable domain, with the rest obtained from reference TRBV18 and TRBJ2-7, is as follows: NAGVMQNPRHLVRRRGQEARLRCSPMKGHSHVYWYRQLPEEGLKFMVYLQKENIIDESGMPKERFSAEFPKEGPSILRIQQVVRGDSAAYFCASSPNRVSEQYFGPGTRLTVT.

This clone was counted between two and nine times. The V and J genes are TRBV27 and TRBJ2-7; no clear D gene. This CDR3 contains 14 residues. Germline CDR1 MNHEY, CDR2 SMNVEV (reference sequence). Trimming took off 2 bases at V and 3 bases at J, with 11 bases between the two ends. This CDR3 reads CASSLIRIYYEQYF. In DNA form, the CDR3 reads TGTGCCAGCAGTTTAATAAGGATTTACTACGAGCAGTACTTC.

This clone was seen once. The chain is built from TRBV6-4 and TRBJ2-5; 8 positions agree with TRBD1. Germline CDR1 reads MRHNA; CDR2 reads SNTAGT. Unmatched junction bases numbered 21, after V lost 7 bases and J lost 2 bases. The CDR3 runs to 19 residues. CDR3: CASTENRDRHNGGQETQYF. In DNA form, the CDR3 reads TGTGCCAGCACCGAGAACCGGGACAGGCATAATGGGGGTCAAGAGACCCAGTACTTC.

The V call is TRBV7-2, the J call TRBJ2-2; D is undetermined. This CDR3 spans 13 amino acids. V lost 2 bases, J lost 2 bases, and 3 bases lay in between. Germline V gene data show CDR1 as SGHTA and CDR2 as FQGNSA. CDR3 nucleotides: TGTGCCAGCAGCTTACTAAACACCGGGGAGCTGTTTTTT. It translates to CASSLLNTGELFF.

The rearrangement joins TRBV4-1 to TRBJ2-7, with 9 bases aligning to TRBD1. V lost 8 bases and J lost 5; bases outside the gene matches: 7. The CDR3 runs 13 residues. CDR1 and CDR2 from the germline V gene are MGHRA and YSYEKL. This CDR3 reads CASRRTGDHEQYF. The CDR3 coding sequence is TGCGCCAGCCGACGGACAGGGGACCACGAGCAGTACTTC.

The genes are TRBV5-1 and TRBJ1-1; no clear D gene. With 0 bases removed from V and 1 base from J, the gap between germline ends came to 4 bases. Germline CDR1 reads SGHRS; CDR2 reads YFSETQ. There are 13 residues in the CDR3. DNA of the CDR3: TGCGCCAGCAGCTTGGAAGCGAACACTGAAGCTTTCTTT. Protein sequence: CASSLEANTEAFF.

The rearrangement links TRBV4-2 to TRBJ1-5; D uncertain. CDR3 length: 18 residues. Trimming took 9 bases from V and 0 from J, leaving 24 bases between them. Germline CDR1 LGHNA, CDR2 YNFKEQ. The CDR3 region is CARNGEFFLLYSNQPQHF. The CDR3 coding sequence is TGTGCCAGGAACGGCGAGTTTTTCCTACTATATAGCAATCAGCCCCAGCATTTT.

The rearrangement joins TRBV19 to TRBJ1-2; 9 bases fit TRBD1. The CDR3 runs to 15 residues. V lost 9 bases, J lost 1 base, and 9 bases stayed unmatched. CDR1 LNHDA and CDR2 SQIVND come from the germline V gene (reference sequence). The CDR3 loop is CARVGRDRVNYGYTF. For the CDR3, the DNA is TGTGCCAGAGTCGGCCGGGACAGGGTTAACTATGGCTACACCTTC.

The chain has TRBV10-3 and TRBJ2-3; 7 bases align to TRBD1. V was clipped by 7 bases and J by 2 bases; unmatched bases: 3. Germline V gene lookup returns CDR1 ENHRY and CDR2 SYGVKD. CDR3 length equals 13 residues. The CDR3 protein is CAIKGADTDTQYF. The CDR3 nucleotides are TGTGCCATCAAGGGGGCCGACACAGATACGCAGTATTTT.

V is TRBV19 and J is TRBJ1-4, with 8 bases that match TRBD1. The CDR3 consists of 14 residues. Trimming took 5 bases from V and 7 from J; bases not matched to a gene: 6. CDR1 is LNHDA, CDR2 SQIVND, per germline (reference sequence). This CDR3 reads CASSPRQGSEKLFF. For the CDR3, the DNA is TGTGCCAGTAGTCCCCGACAGGGGAGTGAAAAACTGTTTTTT.

The chain uses TRBV19 and TRBJ2-1, with 8 bases matching TRBD2. This CDR3 comprises 14 residues. The germline V gene encodes CDR1 LNHDA and CDR2 SQIVND (reference sequence). The J segment lost 6 bases and the V segment lost 4 bases, leaving 5 bases of the junction unmatched. This chain's CDR3 is CASSTGRASNEQFF. CDR3 DNA: TGTGCCAGTAGTACCGGGAGGGCCAGCAATGAGCAGTTCTTC.

The CDR3 protein is CASSRGETDTQYF. The CDR3 coding sequence is TGTGCCAGCAGCCGGGGGGAGACAGATACGCAGTATTTT. This chain uses TRBV5-8 with TRBJ2-3; 7 bases are a match to TRBD2. J gave up 3 bases and V 4 bases, and 2 bases lay outside the gene matches. Germline V CDR1 and CDR2: SGHTS, YDEGEE. CDR3 length: 13 residues.

For the CDR3, the DNA is TGTGCCTGGAGTTTAAAAGCAGATACGCAGTATTTT. Its translation: CAWSLKADTQYF. The chain uses TRBV30 and TRBJ2-3; D is unresolved. CDR3 length: 12 residues. V dropped 2 bases and J dropped 4 bases, with 7 bases sitting between them. Per germline, CDR1 GTSNPN and CDR2 SVGIG (reference sequence).

This chain connects TRBV19 to TRBJ1-1, with a tentative D call TRBD1 (5 bases). V was pared by 7 bases and J by 4 bases, with 16 bases between. CDR1 and CDR2 (germline): LNHDA, SQIVND (reference sequence). The CDR3 is made up of 14 amino acids. DNA of the CDR3: TGTGCCAGTAAGGATCGGGACGAGGGCACTGAAGCTTTCTTT. Amino acid sequence: CASKDRDEGTEAFF.

The chain recombines TRBV28 with TRBJ1-4; unclear D gene. Germline V gene lookup returns CDR1 MDHEN and CDR2 SYDVKM. This CDR3 comprises 11 residues. The ends were cut back, 1 base at V and 7 bases at J, with 1 base in the middle. The CDR3 protein is CASSLFEKLFF. Written as DNA, the CDR3 is TGTGCCAGCAGTTTATTTGAAAAACTGTTTTTT.

This chain joins TRBV6-5 and TRBJ1-6; 7 positions match TRBD1. Looked up from germline, CDR1 is MNHEY and CDR2 is SVGAGI. The CDR3 is 15 residues long. The V and J ends lost 6 bases and 4 bases, in that order; junction bases with no gene match: 6. The CDR3 sequence is CASSQAGQYNSPLHF. CDR3 in DNA: TGTGCCAGCAGCCAGGCGGGACAGTATAATTCACCCCTCCACTTT.

In its sample, this clone was seen a few times. This chain connects TRBV6-5 to TRBJ1-2; 9 nucleotides align to TRBD1. CDR3 size: 14 residues. Germline assignment: CDR1 MNHEY and CDR2 SVGAGI. V lost 2 bases, J lost 7 bases, and 5 bases stayed unmatched. As DNA, the CDR3 is TGTGCCAGCAGTTACCGGACAGGGGTCTCTGGCTACACCTTC. Translation gives CASSYRTGVSGYTF.

This chain connects TRBV7-3 to TRBJ1-1; D unclear. Germline V lookup: CDR1 SGHTA, CDR2 FQGTGA. Trimming removed 6 bases at V and 0 bases at J, with 8 bases between. CDR3 length: 13 amino acids. The CDR3: CASSREMNTEAFF. The DNA for the CDR3 is TGTGCCAGCAGTAGGGAGATGAACACTGAAGCTTTCTTT.

V usage is TRBV29-1 and J usage is TRBJ2-7, with 7 bases identical to TRBD2. This CDR3 contains 18 residues. V dropped 6 bases and J dropped 4; count of bases not matched to a gene: 24. CDR1 and CDR2 from the germline V gene are SQVTM and ANQGSEA. CDR3: CSVQTQRLSGRGIYEQYF. DNA for the CDR3: TGCAGCGTCCAGACCCAGCGCCTTTCGGGGAGGGGAATTTACGAGCAGTACTTC.

The chain carries TRBV2 and TRBJ2-7; D uncertain. The CDR3 covers 15 residues. Trimming removed 1 base at V and 1 base at J, with 11 bases between. CDR1 and CDR2 from the germline V gene are SNHLY and FYNNEI. The CDR3: CASSEEGARSYEQYF. Written as DNA, the CDR3 is TGTGCCAGCAGTGAAGAGGGTGCCAGGTCCTACGAGCAGTACTTC.